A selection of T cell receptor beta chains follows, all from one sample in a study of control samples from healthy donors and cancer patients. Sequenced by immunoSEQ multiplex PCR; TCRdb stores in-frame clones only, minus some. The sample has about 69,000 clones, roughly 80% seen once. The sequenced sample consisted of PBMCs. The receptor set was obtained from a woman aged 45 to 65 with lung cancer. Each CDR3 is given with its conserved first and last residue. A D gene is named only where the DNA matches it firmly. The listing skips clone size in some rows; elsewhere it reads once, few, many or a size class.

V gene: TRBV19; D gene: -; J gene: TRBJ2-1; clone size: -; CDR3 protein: CASSLTPPGTVYNEQFF; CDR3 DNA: TGTGCCAGTAGCCTAACTCCCCCCGGGACGGTTTACAATGAGCAGTTCTTC
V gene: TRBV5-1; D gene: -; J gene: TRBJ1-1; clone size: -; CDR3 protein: CASSLGGEAFF; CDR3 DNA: TGCGCCAGCAGCTTGGGGGGAGAAGCTTTCTTT
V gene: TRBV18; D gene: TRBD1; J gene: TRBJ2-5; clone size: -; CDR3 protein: CASSPSGGETQYF; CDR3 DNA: TGTGCCAGCTCACCATCAGGGGGAGAGACCCAGTACTTC
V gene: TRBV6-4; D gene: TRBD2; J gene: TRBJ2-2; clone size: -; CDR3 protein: CASSSSSRAGGSTGELFF; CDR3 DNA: TGTGCCAGCAGCAGCTCCTCCCGCGCCGGGGGGAGTACCGGGGAGCTGTTTTTT
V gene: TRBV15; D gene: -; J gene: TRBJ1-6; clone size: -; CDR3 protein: CATSRDQAGQSPLHF; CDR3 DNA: TGTGCCACCAGCAGAGATCAGGCAGGTCAATCACCCCTCCACTTT
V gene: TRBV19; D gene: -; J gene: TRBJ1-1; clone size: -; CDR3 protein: CASSIVANTEAFF; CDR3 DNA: TGTGCCAGTAGTATTGTGGCCAACACTGAAGCTTTCTTT
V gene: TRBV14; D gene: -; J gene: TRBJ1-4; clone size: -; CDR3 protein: CASSQGGSLPSRNEKLFF; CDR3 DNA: TGTGCCAGCAGCCAAGGGGGTAGTTTACCTTCCCGGAATGAAAAACTGTTTTTT
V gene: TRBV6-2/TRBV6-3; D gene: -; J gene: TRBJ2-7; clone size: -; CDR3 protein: CASSFRPGLYEQYF; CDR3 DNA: TGTGCCAGCAGTTTCCGGCCGGGCCTCTACGAGCAGTACTTC
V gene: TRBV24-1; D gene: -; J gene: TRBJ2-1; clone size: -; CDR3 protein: CATSDYSGTNEQFF; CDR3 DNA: TGTGCCACCAGTGACTATAGTGGGACGAATGAGCAGTTCTTC
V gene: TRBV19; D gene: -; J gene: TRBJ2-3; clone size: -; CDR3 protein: CASSSYRGLSTDTQYF; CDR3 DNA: TGTGCCAGTAGTTCCTACAGAGGACTTAGCACAGATACGCAGTATTTT
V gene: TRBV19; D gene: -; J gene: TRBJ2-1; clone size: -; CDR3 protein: CASNPGRGLEQFF; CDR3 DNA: TGTGCCAGTAATCCCGGCCGGGGGCTTGAGCAGTTCTTC
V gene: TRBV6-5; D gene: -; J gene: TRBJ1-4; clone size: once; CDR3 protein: CASTAGFGEKLFF; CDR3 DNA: TGTGCCAGCACCGCGGGGTTTGGTGAAAAACTGTTTTTT
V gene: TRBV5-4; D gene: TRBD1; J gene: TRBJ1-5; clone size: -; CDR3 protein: CASSFGTGNNQPQHF; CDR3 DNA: TGTGCCAGCAGCTTTGGGACAGGGAACAATCAGCCCCAGCATTTT
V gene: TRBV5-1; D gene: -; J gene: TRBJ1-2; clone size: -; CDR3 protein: CASSSSGNYGYTF; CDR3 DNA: TGCGCCAGCAGCTCCTCAGGGAACTATGGCTACACCTTC
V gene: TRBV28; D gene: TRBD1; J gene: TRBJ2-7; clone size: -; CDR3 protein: CASNRHGTGGYEQYF; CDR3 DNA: TGTGCCAGCAACCGACACGGGACAGGGGGATACGAGCAGTACTTC
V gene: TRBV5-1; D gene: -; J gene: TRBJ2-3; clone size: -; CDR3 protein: CASRASSGTDTQYF; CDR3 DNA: TGCGCCAGCAGGGCTTCAAGTGGCACAGATACGCAGTATTTT
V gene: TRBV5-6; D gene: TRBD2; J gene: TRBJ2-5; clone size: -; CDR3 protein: CASRFREGQETQYF; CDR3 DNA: TGTGCCAGCAGGTTCAGGGAGGGACAAGAGACCCAGTACTTC
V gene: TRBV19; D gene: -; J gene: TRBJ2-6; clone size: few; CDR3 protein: CASSRTGDSGANVLTF; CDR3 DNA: TGTGCCAGTAGTAGAACCGGGGACTCTGGGGCCAACGTCCTGACTTTC
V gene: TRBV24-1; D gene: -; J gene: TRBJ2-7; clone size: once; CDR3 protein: CATSDLATHEQYF; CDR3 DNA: TGTGCCACCAGTGATTTGGCCACCCACGAGCAGTACTTC
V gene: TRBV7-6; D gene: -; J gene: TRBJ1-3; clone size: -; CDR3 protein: CASSLLSGSGSGNTIYF; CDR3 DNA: TGTGCCAGCAGCTTATTGTCTGGGTCCGGCTCTGGAAACACCATATATTTT
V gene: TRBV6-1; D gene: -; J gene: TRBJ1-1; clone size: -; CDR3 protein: CASSEVEDTSWVGTEAFF; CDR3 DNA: TGTGCCAGCAGTGAAGTGGAGGACACCTCCTGGGTGGGGACTGAAGCTTTCTTT
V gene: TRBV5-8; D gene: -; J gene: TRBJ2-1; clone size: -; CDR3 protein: CASSLTGYNEQFF; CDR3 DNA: TGTGCCAGCAGCTTGACAGGATACAATGAGCAGTTCTTC
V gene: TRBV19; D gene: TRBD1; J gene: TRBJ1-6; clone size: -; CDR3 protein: CASSILFWGGQGKNSPLHF; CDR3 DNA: TGTGCCAGTAGTATCTTATTCTGGGGAGGACAGGGGAAGAATTCACCCCTCCACTTT
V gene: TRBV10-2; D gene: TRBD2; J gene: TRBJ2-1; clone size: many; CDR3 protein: CASSIPAGGVWNEQFF; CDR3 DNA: TGCGCCAGCAGTATACCAGCGGGGGGGGTCTGGAATGAGCAGTTCTTC
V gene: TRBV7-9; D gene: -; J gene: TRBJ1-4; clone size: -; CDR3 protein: CASNPYGTSKEKLFF; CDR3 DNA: TGTGCCAGCAATCCTTACGGGACTTCCAAGGAAAAACTGTTTTTT
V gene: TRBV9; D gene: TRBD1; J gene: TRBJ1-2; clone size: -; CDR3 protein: CASSKGASDYTF; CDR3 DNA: TGTGCCAGCAGCAAGGGGGCCTCGGACTACACCTTC
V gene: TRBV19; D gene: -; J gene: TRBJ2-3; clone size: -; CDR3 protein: CASSAPGSTDTQYF; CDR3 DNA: TGTGCCAGTAGTGCCCCCGGAAGCACAGATACGCAGTATTTT
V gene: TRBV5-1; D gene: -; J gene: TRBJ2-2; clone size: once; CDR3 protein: CASSFGDGGELFF; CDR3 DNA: TGCGCCAGCAGCTTCGGGGATGGCGGGGAGCTGTTTTTT
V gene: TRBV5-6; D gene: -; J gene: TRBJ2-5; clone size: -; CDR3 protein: CASSFNRQETQYF; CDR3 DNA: TGTGCCAGCAGCTTTAACAGACAAGAGACCCAGTACTTC
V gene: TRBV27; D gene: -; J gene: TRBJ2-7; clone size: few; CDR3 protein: CASSLEQGLSYEQYF; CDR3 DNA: TGTGCCAGCAGTTTGGAACAGGGATTGTCCTACGAGCAGTACTTC
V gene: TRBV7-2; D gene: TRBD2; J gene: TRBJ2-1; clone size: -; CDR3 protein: CASSLMIAGGNNEQFF; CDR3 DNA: TGTGCCAGCAGCTTGATGATAGCGGGGGGCAACAATGAGCAGTTCTTC
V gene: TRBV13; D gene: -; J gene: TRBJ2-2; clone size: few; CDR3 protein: CASSLLMGGTGELFF; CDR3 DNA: TGTGCCAGCAGCCTCCTAATGGGGGGTACCGGGGAGCTGTTTTTT
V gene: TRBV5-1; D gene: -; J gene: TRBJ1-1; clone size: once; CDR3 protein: CASSPGGGGTEAFF; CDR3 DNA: TGCGCCAGCAGCCCGGGGGGGGGCGGCACTGAAGCTTTCTTT
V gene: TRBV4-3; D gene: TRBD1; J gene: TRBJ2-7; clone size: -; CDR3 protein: CASSQEARGFNEQYF; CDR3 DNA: TGCGCCAGCAGCCAAGAGGCCAGGGGGTTCAACGAGCAGTACTTC
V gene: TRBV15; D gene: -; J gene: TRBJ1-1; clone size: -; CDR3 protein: CATSNLDGSVTEAFF; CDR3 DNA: TGTGCCACCAGCAATCTAGACGGCAGTGTTACTGAAGCTTTCTTT
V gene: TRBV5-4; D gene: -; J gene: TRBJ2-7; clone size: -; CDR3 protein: CASSLLFEEQYF; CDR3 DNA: TGTGCCAGCAGCTTGCTGTTCGAAGAGCAGTACTTC
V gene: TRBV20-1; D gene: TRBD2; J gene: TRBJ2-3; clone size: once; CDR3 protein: CSASPPSGGDTDTQYF; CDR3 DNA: TGCAGTGCTAGTCCCCCTAGCGGGGGGGACACAGATACGCAGTATTTT
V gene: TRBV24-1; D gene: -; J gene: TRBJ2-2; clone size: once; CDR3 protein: CATSDPRQGGYTGELFF; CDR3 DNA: TGTGCCACCAGTGATCCCCGACAGGGAGGGTACACCGGGGAGCTGTTTTTT
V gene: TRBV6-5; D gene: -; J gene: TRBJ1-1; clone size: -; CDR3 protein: CASRTQGSNTEAFF; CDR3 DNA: TGTGCCAGCAGAACCCAGGGGTCGAACACTGAAGCTTTCTTT
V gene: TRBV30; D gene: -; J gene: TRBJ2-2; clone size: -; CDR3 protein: CAWNRNTGELFF; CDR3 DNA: TGTGCCTGGAATAGAAACACCGGGGAGCTGTTTTTT
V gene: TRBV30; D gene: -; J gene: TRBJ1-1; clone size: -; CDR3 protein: CAAGNTEAFF; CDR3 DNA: TGTGCGGCAGGGAACACTGAAGCTTTCTTT
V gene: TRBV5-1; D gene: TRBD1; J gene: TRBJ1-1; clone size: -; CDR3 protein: CASSLGQGEGNTEAFF; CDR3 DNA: TGCGCCAGCAGCTTAGGACAGGGCGAGGGGAACACTGAAGCTTTCTTT
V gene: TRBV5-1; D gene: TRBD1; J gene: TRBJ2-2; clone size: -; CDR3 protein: CASSLTGAHTGELFF; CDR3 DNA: TGCGCCAGCAGCTTGACAGGGGCCCACACCGGGGAGCTGTTTTTT
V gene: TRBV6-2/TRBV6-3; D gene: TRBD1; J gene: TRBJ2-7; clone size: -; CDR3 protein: CASSQLPGQGIYEQYF; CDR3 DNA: TGTGCCAGCAGTCAATTACCGGGACAGGGTATTTACGAGCAGTACTTC
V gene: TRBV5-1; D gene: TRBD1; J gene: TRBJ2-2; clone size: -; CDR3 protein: CASSQGQGAGELFF; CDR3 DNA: TGCGCCAGCAGTCAGGGACAGGGAGCCGGGGAGCTGTTTTTT
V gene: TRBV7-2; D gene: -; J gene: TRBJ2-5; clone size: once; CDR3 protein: CASSPRTDMGETQYF; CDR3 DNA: TGTGCCAGCAGCCCGCGGACAGATATGGGGGAGACCCAGTACTTC
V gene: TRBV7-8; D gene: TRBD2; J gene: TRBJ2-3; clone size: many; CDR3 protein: CASSLVPGTSSFDTQYF; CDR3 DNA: TGTGCCAGCAGCTTAGTCCCCGGGACTAGCAGTTTTGATACGCAGTATTTT
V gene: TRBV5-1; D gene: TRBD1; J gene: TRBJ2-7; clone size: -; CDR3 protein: CASSLGQGPSSEQYF; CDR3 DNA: TGCGCCAGCAGCTTGGGACAGGGTCCTTCGAGCGAGCAGTACTTC
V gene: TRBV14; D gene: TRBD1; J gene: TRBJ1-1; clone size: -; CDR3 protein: CASSRERQGENTEAFF; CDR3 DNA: TGTGCCAGCAGCCGGGAAAGGCAGGGGGAAAACACTGAAGCTTTCTTT
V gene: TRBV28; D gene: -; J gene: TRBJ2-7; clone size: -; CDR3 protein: CASKAAGNSYEQYF; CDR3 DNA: TGTGCCAGCAAGGCGGCGGGGAACTCCTACGAGCAGTACTTC
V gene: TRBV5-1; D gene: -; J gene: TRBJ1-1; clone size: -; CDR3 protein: CASSSLTQENTEAFF; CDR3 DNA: TGCGCCAGCAGCTCATTAACTCAGGAGAACACTGAAGCTTTCTTT
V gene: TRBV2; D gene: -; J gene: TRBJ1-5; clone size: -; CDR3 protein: CASSGDGNQPQHF; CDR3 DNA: TGTGCCAGCAGTGGGGACGGCAATCAGCCCCAGCATTTT
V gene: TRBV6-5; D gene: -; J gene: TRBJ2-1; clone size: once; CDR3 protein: CASRGSHVRQFF; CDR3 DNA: TGTGCCAGCAGAGGTTCCCACGTGAGGCAGTTCTTC